This T cell receptor beta chain was obtained from a study of regulatory and conventional T cells in RAG deficiency. Conventional CD4+ T cells were sorted from blood as CD25-low CD127-high cells. Only in-frame clones appear in the TCRdb table, and some are missing; sequencing was by immunoSEQ multiplex PCR. The sample consists of about 30,000 clones, approximately 96% of them appearing once. These data were also filed under a second study, of regulatory T cells. From that report: The PCR used 52 TRBV and 13 TRBJ primers.

The sequenced material came from CD25- CD4+ T cells sorted from blood. The sequence was obtained from a human donor in good health.

In DNA form, the CDR3 reads TGTGCCAGCAGCAAAGCGAGGGTTCGAGTAATATTCATGAACACTGAAGCTTTCTTT. Its translation is CASSKARVRVIFMNTEAFF. The genes are TRBV21-1 and TRBJ1-1. TRBV21-1 has pseudogene status. The length of the CDR3 is 19 residues.